The rows below give T cell receptor beta chains drawn from one sample of a study of vaccination and CD4 T cells after COVID-19. These TCRs' antigens remain unknown. TCRdb re-derived calls from the PCR reads in MiXCR, one entry per CDR3 protein. The sample lists 6,100 or so distinct CDR3 sequences; roughly 44% were seen once. The sequencing sample was made of CD4+ T cells from blood, cultured in vitro. The receptors stem from a human donor in good health. CDR3s include the opening cysteine and the closing phenylalanine or tryptophan. The D gene is left open where the match is weak. Clone size is given for some rows only: seen once, a few or many times, or a class if the clone is expanded.

size,J,D,V,DNA,CDR3
.,TRBJ1-2,TRBD1,TRBV30,TGTGCCTGGAGTATAAACCCCCGGGACAGGGGAGTCTATGGCTACACCTTC,CAWSINPRDRGVYGYTF
few,TRBJ1-1,.,TRBV6-1,TGTGCCAGCAGCCGCTCGACGGATGGAGTCATGAACACTGAAGCTTTCTTT,CASSRSTDGVMNTEAFF
few,TRBJ1-5,.,TRBV6-1,TGTGCCAGCAGCTATGATCAGCCCCAGCATTTT,CASSYDQPQHF
.,TRBJ2-5,TRBD1,TRBV6-1,TGTGCCAGCAGCCCCGGGACAGAAGAGACCCAGTACTTC,CASSPGTEETQYF
once,TRBJ1-4,TRBD1,TRBV20-1,TGCAGTGCTGGCGGGACAGGGGCAGGAAAACTGTTTTTT,CSAGGTGAGKLFF
few,TRBJ1-2,.,TRBV5-4,TGTGCCAGCAGCTCCTGGAGACAAGTTTCTAGCCATGGCTACACCTTC,CASSSWRQVSSHGYTF
.,TRBJ1-2,.,TRBV30,TGTGCCTGGAGATCTGGGGTGAACTATGGCTACACCTTC,CAWRSGVNYGYTF
.,TRBJ2-5,TRBD2,TRBV29-1,TGCAGCGGACGTTTCGGGCTAGCGGGGGGTGCGTCCCAGTACTTC,CSGRFGLAGGASQYF
.,TRBJ1-5,.,TRBV6-1,TGTGCCAGCGGCCAAAACAGGGCGGTGGTCTCGCCCCAGCATTTT,CASGQNRAVVSPQHF
.,TRBJ1-3,TRBD1,TRBV7-8,TGTGCCAGCAGCGGGCTCCTGACAGGGTTCTCTGGAAACACCATATATTTT,CASSGLLTGFSGNTIYF
.,TRBJ2-7,.,TRBV10-3,TGTGCCATCAGTGCCGCGGAGGGACAAACCTACGAGCAGTACTTC,CAISAAEGQTYEQYF
.,TRBJ2-4,TRBD2,TRBV7-9,TGTGCCAGCAGCATGACTAGCGGGGGTGCGAGAAACATTCAGTACTTC,CASSMTSGGARNIQYF
once,TRBJ1-1,.,TRBV5-1,TGCGCCAGCAGCACCGGGAGGCCGAACACTGAAGCTTTCTTT,CASSTGRPNTEAFF
.,TRBJ1-1,.,TRBV6-1,TGTGCCAGCAACTCCGGGAGGACTGAAGCTTTCTTT,CASNSGRTEAFF
few,TRBJ1-2,.,TRBV6-1,TGTGCCAGCAGTGCAGGGCCTTACAACTATGGCTACACCTTC,CASSAGPYNYGYTF
.,TRBJ2-5,TRBD2,TRBV6-1,TGTGCCAGCAGTGAAATGCGCGGGGGTGGTAAAGAGACCCAGTACTTC,CASSEMRGGGKETQYF
.,TRBJ1-5,TRBD1,TRBV28,TGTGCCAGCAGTCCCGTACCCTCGACAGGGGCTGCTTGGCAGCCCCAGCATTTT,CASSPVPSTGAAWQPQHF
.,TRBJ2-5,.,TRBV6-5,TGTGCCAGCAGTTCACCCCGGTCTGAAGAGACCCAGTACTTC,CASSSPRSEETQYF
few,TRBJ2-7,.,TRBV6-5,TGTGCCAGCAGTTACTCGGTCGCGACTAGTCTCGACGAGCAGTACTTC,CASSYSVATSLDEQYF
.,TRBJ1-5,.,TRBV16,TGTGCCAGCAGCCCTCTGGGCTACTCAAATCAGCCCCAGCATTTT,CASSPLGYSNQPQHF
.,TRBJ1-2,TRBD1,TRBV7-2,TGTGCCAGCAGCAGGGACAGGACTAACTATGGCTACACCTTC,CASSRDRTNYGYTF
.,TRBJ2-1,TRBD1,TRBV7-8,TGTGCCAGCAGCTTGGGACAGGGGGTTGGGTACAATGAGCAGTTCTTC,CASSLGQGVGYNEQFF
.,TRBJ2-7,.,TRBV20-1,TGCAGTGCACGGGGGCTCTCCTACGAGCAGTACTTC,CSARGLSYEQYF
few,TRBJ2-7,.,TRBV7-9,TGTGCCAGCAGCTTCTCCGGGACACCGGGCGAGCAGTACTTC,CASSFSGTPGEQYF
.,TRBJ1-5,.,TRBV28,TGTGCCAGCAGTACCCCGGGACCGCTTCTCAATCAGCCCCAGCATTTT,CASSTPGPLLNQPQHF
once,TRBJ2-2,TRBD2,TRBV5-4,TGTGCCAGCAGCTGGGGCGGGAGGACCGGGGAGCTGTTTTTT,CASSWGGRTGELFF
.,TRBJ1-1,.,TRBV28,TGTGCCAGCAGGGGAGGGGAAATGAACACTGAAGCTTTCTTT,CASRGGEMNTEAFF
.,TRBJ2-3,TRBD2,TRBV20-1,TGCAGTGCTTCCGGGACTAGTCGCACAGATACGCAGTATTTT,CSASGTSRTDTQYF
few,TRBJ1-5,.,TRBV12-3/TRBV12-4,TGTGCCAGCAGCCCACCCCGCCGGGACGGGGGGCAGCCCCAGCATTTT,CASSPPRRDGGQPQHF
.,TRBJ1-2,.,TRBV6-1,TGTGCCAGCTCCCCGGACAGCAGCCATGGCTACACCTTC,CASSPDSSHGYTF
.,TRBJ1-1,TRBD1,TRBV6-5,TGTGCCAGCAGTTTGTCGACAGGGAAAGAAACTGAAGCTTTCTTT,CASSLSTGKETEAFF
once,TRBJ1-2,.,TRBV27,TGTGCCAGCAGTTTAGGATTCAGGGACGGCACCTATGGCTACACCTTC,CASSLGFRDGTYGYTF
once,TRBJ1-1,.,TRBV7-9,TGTGCCAGCAGCTTCAGCGTGAACACTGAAGCTTTCTTT,CASSFSVNTEAFF
few,TRBJ1-2,TRBD1,TRBV27,TGTGCCAGCAGTTCAGGGGGCTATGGCTACACCTTC,CASSSGGYGYTF
.,TRBJ1-2,.,TRBV19,TGTGCCAGTAGTCCCCAAGACAGTCCCGCATCCTATGGCTACACCTTC,CASSPQDSPASYGYTF
.,TRBJ2-5,TRBD2,TRBV5-4,TGTGCCAGCAGCCGACTAGCGGGGCTGGGGGAGACCCAGTACTTC,CASSRLAGLGETQYF
.,TRBJ2-7,TRBD2,TRBV6-5,TGTGCCAGCAGTACTCGACTAGCGGCCTCTGACGAGCAGTACTTC,CASSTRLAASDEQYF